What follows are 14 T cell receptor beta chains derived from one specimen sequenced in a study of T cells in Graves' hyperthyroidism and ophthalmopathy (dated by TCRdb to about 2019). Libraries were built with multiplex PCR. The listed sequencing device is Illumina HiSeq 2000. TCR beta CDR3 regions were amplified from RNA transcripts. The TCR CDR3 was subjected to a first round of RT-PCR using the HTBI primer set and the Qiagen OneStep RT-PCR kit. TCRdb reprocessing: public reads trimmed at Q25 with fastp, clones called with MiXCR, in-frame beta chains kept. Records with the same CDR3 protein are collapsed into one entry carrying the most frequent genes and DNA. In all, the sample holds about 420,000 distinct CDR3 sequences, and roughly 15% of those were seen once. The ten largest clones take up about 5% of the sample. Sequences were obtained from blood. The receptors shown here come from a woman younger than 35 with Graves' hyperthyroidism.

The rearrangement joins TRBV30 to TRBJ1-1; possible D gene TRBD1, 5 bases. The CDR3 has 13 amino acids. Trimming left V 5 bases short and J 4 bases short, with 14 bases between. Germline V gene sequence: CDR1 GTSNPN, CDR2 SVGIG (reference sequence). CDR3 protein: CAWGKWRGTEAFF. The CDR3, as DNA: TGTGCCTGGGGGAAATGGAGGGGCACTGAAGCTTTCTTT.

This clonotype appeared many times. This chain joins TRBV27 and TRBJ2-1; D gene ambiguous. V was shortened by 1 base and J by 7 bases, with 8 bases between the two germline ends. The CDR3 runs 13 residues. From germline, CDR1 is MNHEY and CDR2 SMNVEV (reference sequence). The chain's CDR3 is CASSLFSPNEQFF. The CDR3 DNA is TGTGCCAGCAGTTTATTCTCCCCAAATGAGCAGTTCTTC.

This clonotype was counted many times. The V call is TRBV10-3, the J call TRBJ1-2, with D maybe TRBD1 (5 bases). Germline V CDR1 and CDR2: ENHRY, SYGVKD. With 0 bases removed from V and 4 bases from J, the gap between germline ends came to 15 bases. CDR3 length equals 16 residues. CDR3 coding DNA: TGTGCCATCAGTGAGTCCTCAGGGATCCCGGGCTATGGCTACACCTTC. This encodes CAISESSGIPGYGYTF.

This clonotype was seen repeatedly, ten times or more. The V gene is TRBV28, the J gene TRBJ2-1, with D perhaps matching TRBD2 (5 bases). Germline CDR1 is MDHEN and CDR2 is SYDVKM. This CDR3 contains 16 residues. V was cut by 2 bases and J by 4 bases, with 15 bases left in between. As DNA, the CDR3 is TGTGCCAGCAGTTTAAAGCGGTCAGCGGCATACAATGAGCAGTTCTTC. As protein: CASSLKRSAAYNEQFF.

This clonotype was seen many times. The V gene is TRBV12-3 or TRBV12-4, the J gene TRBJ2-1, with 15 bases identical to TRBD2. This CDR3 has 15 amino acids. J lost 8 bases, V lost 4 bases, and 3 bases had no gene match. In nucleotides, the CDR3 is TGTGCCAGCAGTTGGCGGACTAGCGGGAGGGATGAGCAGTTCTTC. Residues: CASSWRTSGRDEQFF.

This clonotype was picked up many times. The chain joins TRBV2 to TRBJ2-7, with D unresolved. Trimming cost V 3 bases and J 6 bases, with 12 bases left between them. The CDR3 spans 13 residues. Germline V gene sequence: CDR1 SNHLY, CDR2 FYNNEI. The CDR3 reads CASSDLFLSEQYF. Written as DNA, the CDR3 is TGTGCCAGCAGTGATTTGTTCTTATCCGAGCAGTACTTC. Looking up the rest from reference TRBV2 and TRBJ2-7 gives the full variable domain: EPEVTQTPSHQVTQMGQEVILRCVPISNHLYFYWYRQILGQKVEFLVSFYNNEISEKSEIFDDQFSVERPDGSNFTLKIRSTKLEDSAMYFCASSDLFLSEQYFGPGTRLTVT.

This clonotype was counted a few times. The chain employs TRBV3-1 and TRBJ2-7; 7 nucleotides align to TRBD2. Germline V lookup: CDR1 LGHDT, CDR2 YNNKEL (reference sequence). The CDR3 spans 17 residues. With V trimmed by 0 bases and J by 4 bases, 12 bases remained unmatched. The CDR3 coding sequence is TGTGCCAGCAGCCAAGAATGGGGGAGGGCCTTCAGATACGAGCAGTACTTC. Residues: CASSQEWGRAFRYEQYF.

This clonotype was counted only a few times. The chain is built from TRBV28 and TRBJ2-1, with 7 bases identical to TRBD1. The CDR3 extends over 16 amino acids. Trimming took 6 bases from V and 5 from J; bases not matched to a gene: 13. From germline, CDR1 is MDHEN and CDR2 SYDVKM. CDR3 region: CASRANSRGRNNEQFF. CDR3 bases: TGTGCCAGCAGGGCCAACTCAAGGGGGCGGAACAATGAGCAGTTCTTC.

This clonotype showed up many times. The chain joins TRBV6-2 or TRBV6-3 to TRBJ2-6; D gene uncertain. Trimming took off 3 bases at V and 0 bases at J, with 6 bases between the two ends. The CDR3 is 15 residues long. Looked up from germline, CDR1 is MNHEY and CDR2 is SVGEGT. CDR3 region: CASSYDPSGANVLTF. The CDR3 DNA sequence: TGTGCCAGCAGTTATGATCCCTCTGGGGCCAACGTCCTGACTTTC.

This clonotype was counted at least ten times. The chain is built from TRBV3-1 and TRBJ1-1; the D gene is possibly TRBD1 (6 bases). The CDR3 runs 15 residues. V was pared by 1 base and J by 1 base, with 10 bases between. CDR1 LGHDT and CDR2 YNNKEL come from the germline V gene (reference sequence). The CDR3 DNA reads TGTGCCAGCAGCCAAGCTCGGGGGGCGAACACTGAAGCTTTCTTT. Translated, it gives CASSQARGANTEAFF.

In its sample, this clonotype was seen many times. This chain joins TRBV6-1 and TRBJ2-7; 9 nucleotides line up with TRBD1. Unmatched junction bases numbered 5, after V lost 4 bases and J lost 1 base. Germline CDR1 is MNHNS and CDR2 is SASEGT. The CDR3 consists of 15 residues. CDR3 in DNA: TGTGCCAGCAGTGGAATACAGGGGGCGTCCTACGAGCAGTACTTC. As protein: CASSGIQGASYEQYF.

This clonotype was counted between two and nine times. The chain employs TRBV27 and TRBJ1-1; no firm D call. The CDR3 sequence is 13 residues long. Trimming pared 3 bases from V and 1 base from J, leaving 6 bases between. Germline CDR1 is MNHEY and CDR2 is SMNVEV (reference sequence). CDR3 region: CASSLYTNTEAFF. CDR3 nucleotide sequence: TGTGCCAGCAGTTTGTATACGAACACTGAAGCTTTCTTT.

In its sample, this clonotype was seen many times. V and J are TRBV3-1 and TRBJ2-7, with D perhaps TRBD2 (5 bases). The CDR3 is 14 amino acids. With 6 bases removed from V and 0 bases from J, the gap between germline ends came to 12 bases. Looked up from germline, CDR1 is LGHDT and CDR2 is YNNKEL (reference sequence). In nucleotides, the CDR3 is TGTGCCAGCAGGCCCCACGGGGACTCCTACGAGCAGTACTTC. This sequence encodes CASRPHGDSYEQYF.

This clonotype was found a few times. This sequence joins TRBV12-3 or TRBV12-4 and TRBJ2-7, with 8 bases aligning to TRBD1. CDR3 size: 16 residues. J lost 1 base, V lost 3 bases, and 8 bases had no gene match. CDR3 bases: TGTGCCAGCAGTTTCCAGACAGGGGACGGATCCTACGAGCAGTACTTC. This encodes CASSFQTGDGSYEQYF.